The T cell receptor beta chain described here comes from a study of CD8+CD57+ T cells in acquired aplastic anemia. The overall study: Average DNA yield from sorted CD4+ and CD8+ cells was approximately 3 ug. For CD4+ cells, healthy donors had an average of approximately 9.8 million reads.

The CDR3 length is 17 residues. Germline loops: CDR1 LGHNA, CDR2 YNFKEQ. The V gene end was trimmed by 3 bases and the J gene end by 5 bases; junction bases not matched to a gene: 10. Profiles of TCR beta VDJ and CDR3 were generated from a genomic DNA template. Via MiXCR, TCRdb re-called the reads, giving one row per CDR3 protein. The sample holds some 220,000 distinct CDR3 sequences, around 32% seen once. The receptor comes from a human donor in good health, serving as a control. Sequenced material: sorted CD4+, CD8+, or CD8+CD57+ T cells (not recorded which) from PBMCs. The gene calls are TRBV4-2 and TRBJ2-2; 9 bases are a match to TRBD2. The CDR3 coding sequence is TGTGCCAGCAGCCATTTAAATCAGCGGGAGGTGACCGGGGAGCTGTTTTTT. As protein: CASSHLNQREVTGELFF.